The source of this TCR beta chain is a study of beta chain features in type 1 diabetes (dated by TCRdb to between 2018 and 2020). Regarding the complete study: Patients and healthy donors did not differ in mean age, gender distribution, total cell number or subset yield. A total of over 95,000,000 sorted cells were examined across all samples, and RNA yield correlated strongly with the number of cells per subset. The study compared the TCRB repertoires of sorted circulating CD4+ T cell subsets in recently diagnosed type 1 diabetes patients with those in matched healthy donors. Regulatory and stem cell-like memory subsets were obtained from only 8 patients and roughly 8 healthy donors, while naive and central memory subsets were obtained from all 30 or so donors. The research as a whole found: Because the HLA sub-analyses included only small numbers of individuals, any influence of HLA type on TCRB rearrangement was left unresolved. Shorter templates might have been favored by PCR, but patient and control samples were amplified and corrected together, so both groups would have been affected equally by any skew. Fewer insertions and more nucleotide deletions at VDJ recombination sites were observed in patients with type 1 diabetes, implying thymic rearrangement abnormalities. In all four CD4+ subsets, TCRB CDR3 length was moderately but significantly shorter in type 1 diabetes patients. Naive, central memory and regulatory TCRB repertoires appeared more similar among patients than among healthy donors. Because cDNA rather than genomic DNA was sequenced, highly expressing activated cells could have been over-represented, although no difference in activation and CD3 levels was found between groups.

The CDR3 numbers 13 residues from cysteine through phenylalanine. Only the CDR3 DNA is retained, 39 bases long and in frame from the first base. Trimming at the junction amounts to 1 base on V and 7 bases on J, and the germline ends lie 10 bases apart. CDR1 and CDR2 (KGHSH, LQKENI) derive from the germline V gene. The entire amount of isolated RNA was reverse transcribed using the High Capacity cDNA Reverse Transcription Kit, so the sequenced TCRB transcripts were expressed ones. Deep immunoSEQ sequencing was applied to naive, central memory and regulatory T cell samples, giving an average of about 3.7 million total reads per sample. Sorted cells were lysed in RLT buffer and RNA was extracted with DNase-treated RNeasy Micro or Mini kits, depending on cell number. Each cell subset was processed separately to prevent cross-contamination, with patient and healthy donor samples processed together. The immunoSEQ multiplex PCR was used to amplify TCRB sequences from cDNA, yielding 87-bp fragments that span the CDR3 region. Sequencing of the amplicons was performed on the Illumina HiSeq platform. On the authors' methods: PCR bias was computationally corrected using synthetic template baselines, reads within Hamming distance 2 were collapsed, and singletons that could not be merged were discarded. Reads were aligned to IMGT to assign V, D and J genes, CDR3 length, and insertions or deletions at six rearrangement sites. Within each subset, clonotype counts were normalized to the number of sorted cells before true diversity and Gini coefficients were calculated with the tcR R package. The overlap coefficient, calculated on TCRB nucleotide sequences, was used to measure repertoire sharing. This is the immuneACCESS table as TCRdb keeps it, with only in-frame sequences that have V and J called. A part of the clones is gone; compared with another copy, unresolved V genes explain less than half, and the rest is unexplained. V and J calls and clone size are as listed in that table; D and trimming were resolved from the DNA. This sample comprises approximately 150,000 clones, less than 15% of them detected only once. Less than 1.5% of the sample goes to the ten largest clones.

From each donor, a single peripheral blood sample of roughly 0.11 L on average was drawn into heparinised tubes. A BD FACSAria II was used to sort naive, central memory, regulatory and stem cell-like memory CD4+ T cells with a panel that included CD45RO, CCR7, CD25, CD127, CD95 and CD27. Purity was above 95% for every sorted population. Right away, PBMCs were isolated by Lymphoprep density gradient centrifugation and were stained directly, with no culture step. Samples were stained and sorted in pairs, with one healthy donor and one patient per experiment, so that batch effects were minimized. This clone was observed a handful of times. This clone's antigen is unknown. Per-nucleotide qualities are absent, and no much larger clonotype sits a single base away.

Material for sequencing was central memory CD4+ T cells from blood. This TCR was sampled from a man in his late teens or twenties with type 1 diabetes. The sequence links TRBV18 to TRBJ1-2; too little of a D gene remains to name it. The CDR3 is CASSPLSDTGYTF. The nucleotides read TGTGCCAGCTCACCACTATCTGACACTGGCTACACCTTC.